One sample yielded the 25 T cell receptor beta chains listed below, sequenced in a study of blood T cell repertoires in COVID-19 (dated by TCRdb to 2018 to 2020). The library was built by means of the immunoSEQ multiplex PCR assay. The immuneACCESS repertoire file appears here via TCRdb, limited to in-frame rearrangements. These files lack a portion of the clones; in checked studies, under half of the deficit traces to unresolved V genes, and the cause of the others is not known. The sample table shows about 210,000 clones, and about four fifths are seen once. 7.5% to 9% of the sample comes from the top ten. Sample: peripheral blood. The receptors derive from a woman at least 80 years old with COVID-19, enrolled during active disease.

This clone was observed a handful of times. The rearrangement links TRBV4-1 to TRBJ1-3; tentatively, D is TRBD1 (5 bases). Trimming removed 3 bases at V and 3 bases at J, with 12 bases between. The CDR3 spans 15 residues. The V gene's germline CDR1 is MGHRA and CDR2 YSYEKL. CDR3 sequence reads: CASSQGRGVGNTIYF. CDR3 DNA sequence: TGCGCCAGCAGCCAGGGACGGGGGGTTGGAAACACCATATATTTT.

This rearrangement joins TRBV3-1 (or the pseudogene TRBV3-2) to TRBJ1-1; TRBD1 might be the D (6 bases). The germline V and J ends were trimmed by 7 bases and 1 base, with 10 bases remaining between them. Germline V gene data show CDR1 as LGHDT and CDR2 as YNNKEL (reference sequence). CDR3 length: 13 amino acids. The CDR3 bases are TGTGCCAGCAAAAGGGGGTGGAACACTGAAGCTTTCTTT. It translates to CASKRGWNTEAFF.

V gene TRBV18 combines with J gene TRBJ1-1; weak D call: TRBD1 (5 bases). This CDR3 is built from 15 residues. Trimming took off 3 bases at V and 5 bases at J, with 16 bases between the two ends. Germline V gene sequence: CDR1 KGHSH, CDR2 LQKENI. The CDR3 DNA reads as TGTGCCAGCTCACCCCAAGGCGGGGGGGGGACTGAAGCTTTCTTT. Protein sequence: CASSPQGGGGTEAFF. Full variable domain (outside the CDR3, taken from reference TRBV18 and TRBJ1-1): NAGVMQNPRHLVRRRGQEARLRCSPMKGHSHVYWYRQLPEEGLKFMVYLQKENIIDESGMPKERFSAEFPKEGPSILRIQQVVRGDSAAYFCASSPQGGGGTEAFFGQGTRLTVV.

The rearrangement joins TRBV7-8 to TRBJ2-7, with TRBD1 matching 9 bases. CDR3 length: 17 residues. Germline loops: CDR1 SGHVS, CDR2 FQNEAQ. The junction had 23 bases not matched to a gene; V was cut back by 5 bases and J by 12 bases. The CDR3 loop reads CASSPRPGQGHSGERYF. CDR3 coding DNA: TGTGCCAGCAGCCCTAGGCCGGGACAGGGCCACTCGGGGGAACGGTACTTC.

This clone was found many times. V and J are TRBV2 and TRBJ2-2; 10 bases agree with TRBD2. This CDR3 contains 16 residues. Looked up from germline, CDR1 is SNHLY and CDR2 is FYNNEI. After removal of 3 bases from V and 4 bases from J, the junction contained 5 bases not matched to a gene. The CDR3 region is CASSDSLAGLTGELFF. Written as DNA, the CDR3 is TGTGCCAGCAGTGACTCACTAGCGGGGCTCACCGGGGAGCTGTTTTTT.

CDR3 region: CASSPGRESYEQYF. The CDR3 DNA reads TGTGCCAGTAGTCCGGGAAGGGAATCCTACGAGCAGTACTTC. The rearrangement links TRBV19 to TRBJ2-7, with D perhaps matching TRBD2 (5 bases). Trimming took off 5 bases at V and 1 base at J, with 12 bases between the two ends. CDR1 is LNHDA and CDR2 is SQIVND in the germline V gene (reference sequence). This CDR3 is built from 14 residues.

Here the CDR3 reads CASSELAGGYNEQFF. In DNA form, the CDR3 reads TGTGCCAGCAGTGAATTAGCGGGAGGGTACAATGAGCAGTTCTTC. The V and J genes are TRBV2 and TRBJ2-1, with 11 bases lining up with TRBD2. V dropped 2 bases and J dropped 4; count of bases not matched to a gene: 1. Germline lookup yields CDR1 SNHLY and CDR2 FYNNEI. The CDR3 sequence is 15 residues long.

V usage is TRBV29-1 and J usage is TRBJ2-1; TRBD1 aligns across 8 bases. Germline V gives CDR1 SQVTM, CDR2 ANQGSEA. The CDR3 contains 12 residues. The junction had 4 bases not matched to a gene; V was cut back by 7 bases and J by 5 bases. Written as DNA, the CDR3 is TGCAGCGGGGACAGGCCAGACAATGAGCAGTTCTTC. Amino acids: CSGDRPDNEQFF.

The chain joins TRBV10-3 to TRBJ2-1; D is uncertain. V lost 5 bases and J lost 9, with 11 bases in between. The CDR3 totals 12 residues. Germline V gene sequence: CDR1 ENHRY, CDR2 SYGVKD. CDR3 in DNA: TGTGCCATCAGTTTCTTAGAAAGTGAGCAGTTCTTC. This codes for CAISFLESEQFF.

The chain combines TRBV5-4 with TRBJ1-2, with D perhaps TRBD1 (5 bases). CDR3 size: 15 residues. With 4 bases removed from V and 4 bases from J, the gap between germline ends came to 17 bases. Germline assignment: CDR1 SGHNT and CDR2 YYREEE (reference sequence). The CDR3 is CASSPDRQLGYGYTF. In nucleotides, the CDR3 is TGTGCCAGCAGCCCCGACAGACAACTTGGCTATGGCTACACCTTC.

V is TRBV3-1 (or the pseudogene TRBV3-2) and J is TRBJ1-2, with D maybe TRBD1 (6 bases). Germline V gene sequence: CDR1 LGHDT, CDR2 YNNKEL (reference sequence). V lost 10 bases and J lost 8, with 17 bases in between. This CDR3 is built from 12 residues. CDR3 region: CATSRGILGYTF. The CDR3 bases are TGTGCCACGTCGAGGGGGATTTTGGGCTACACCTTC.

The J gene is TRBJ2-3, the V gene TRBV3-1 (or the pseudogene TRBV3-2); the D gene is possibly TRBD2 (6 bases). Trimming left V 4 bases short and J 8 bases short, with 25 bases between. CDR1 LGHDT and CDR2 YNNKEL come from the germline V gene (reference sequence). The CDR3 is 17 amino acids. CDR3 amino acids: CASSPRTLASLSGTQYF. The CDR3 DNA reads TGTGCCAGCAGCCCCAGGACTCTAGCGTCCCTTTCAGGTACGCAGTATTTT.

The chain couples TRBV3-1 (or the pseudogene TRBV3-2) to TRBJ1-4; D is ambiguous. The CDR3 contains 13 residues. CDR1 is LGHDT, CDR2 YNNKEL, per germline (reference sequence). V was pared by 4 bases and J by 5 bases, with 8 bases between. CDR3 sequence (DNA): TGTGCCAGCAGCCCCCAGAGGAATGAAAAACTGTTTTTT. Encoded protein: CASSPQRNEKLFF.

This clone was seen just once. The chain carries TRBV19 and TRBJ1-5; D is possibly TRBD1 (5 bases). The V end lost 6 bases, the J end lost 4 bases, and 13 bases lay between the germline ends. The germline V gene encodes CDR1 LNHDA and CDR2 SQIVND (reference sequence). The CDR3 consists of 14 residues. CDR3 nucleotides: TGTGCCAGTAGCCCGACAGACTTAAATCAGCCCCAGCATTTT. It specifies CASSPTDLNQPQHF.

The chain couples TRBV6-5 to TRBJ1-4; TRBD1 matches at 9 bases. The germline gives CDR1 MNHEY, CDR2 SVGAGI. J gave up 6 bases and V 4 bases, and 9 bases lay outside the gene matches. This CDR3 comprises 16 residues. The CDR3 loop is CASSSSPGQGDEKLFF. The DNA of the CDR3 is TGTGCCAGCAGTTCCTCCCCGGGACAGGGAGATGAAAAACTGTTTTTT.

This rearrangement joins TRBV27 to TRBJ1-2, with D possibly TRBD1 on 5 matching bases. The germline V gene encodes CDR1 MNHEY and CDR2 SMNVEV (reference sequence). There are 14 residues in the CDR3. The V gene lost 6 bases and the J gene lost 6 bases, with 17 bases spanning the gap. The CDR3 here is CASSPAGREDGYTF. CDR3 in DNA: TGTGCCAGCAGCCCGGCAGGGCGGGAGGATGGCTACACCTTC.

The J gene is TRBJ1-1, the V gene TRBV19, with a weak D call TRBD1 (6 bases). The germline V and J ends were trimmed by 6 bases and 1 base, with 18 bases remaining between them. Germline V gives CDR1 LNHDA, CDR2 SQIVND (reference sequence). The CDR3 loop spans 16 amino acids. The CDR3 here is CASRTFFGTKNTEAFF. CDR3 DNA: TGTGCCAGTAGGACCTTTTTCGGGACAAAGAACACTGAAGCTTTCTTT.

The rearrangement joins TRBV5-6 to TRBJ2-3; D may be TRBD2 (5 bases). Between the trimmed V and J ends, which lost 6 bases and 8 bases, there was a span of 13 bases. CDR3 length: 12 amino acids. Looked up from germline, CDR1 is SGHDT and CDR2 is YYEEEE. This CDR3 reads CASTLLRGTQYF. CDR3 in DNA: TGTGCCAGCACCTTACTCCGGGGTACGCAGTATTTT.

This clone showed up just once. This sample includes further DNA sequences coding for the same CDR3. The chain employs TRBV7-2 and TRBJ2-7; D is possibly TRBD1 (6 bases). The germline gives CDR1 SGHTA, CDR2 FQGNSA. V was shortened by 5 bases and J by 0 bases, with 11 bases between the two germline ends. This CDR3 region has 14 residues. The CDR3 region is CASSLQGSSYEQYF. Here the CDR3 DNA reads TGTGCCAGCAGCCTCCAGGGGAGCTCCTACGAGCAGTACTTC.

J is TRBJ1-2 and V is TRBV2; 7 bases match TRBD1. CDR3 length equals 14 residues. Germline lookup yields CDR1 SNHLY and CDR2 FYNNEI. Losses at the gene ends were 6 bases for V and 2 bases for J; bases not matched to a gene: 6. CDR3 region: CASSYRQGNYGYTF. The CDR3 DNA follows: TGTGCCAGCAGCTATAGACAGGGAAACTATGGCTACACCTTC.

This chain links TRBV2 with TRBJ1-4; D is perhaps TRBD1 (6 bases). Germline assignment: CDR1 SNHLY and CDR2 FYNNEI. The CDR3 totals 12 residues. Trimming took off 7 bases at V and 8 bases at J, with 11 bases between the two ends. The CDR3 DNA is TGTGCCAGCAACAGGGTTGAAGAAAAACTGTTTTTT. It specifies CASNRVEEKLFF.

The gene calls are TRBV29-1 and TRBJ2-7; possibly TRBD2 for D (6 bases). The CDR3 covers 13 residues. V was shortened by 1 base and J by 5 bases, with 12 bases between the two germline ends. The germline V gene has CDR1 SQVTM and CDR2 ANQGSEA. The CDR3 sequence is CSVEGTGLDEQYF. For the CDR3, the DNA is TGCAGCGTTGAAGGGACGGGACTGGACGAGCAGTACTTC.

The V gene is TRBV9, the J gene TRBJ2-5, with 9 bases identical to TRBD1. V shed 3 bases and J 3 bases; nucleotides not matched to a gene: 3. The CDR3 is 14 amino acids. CDR1 and CDR2 from the germline V gene are SGDLS and YYNGEE. CDR3 sequence reads: CASSARTGEETQYF. The DNA for the CDR3 is TGTGCCAGCAGCGCGCGGACAGGGGAAGAGACCCAGTACTTC.

The V call is TRBV6-1, the J call TRBJ1-5; D is perhaps TRBD1 (5 bases). Germline V gene sequence: CDR1 MNHNS, CDR2 SASEGT. The length of the CDR3 is 15 residues. Trimming shortened V by 1 base and J by 5 bases, and 12 bases separated the two germline ends. The CDR3 sequence is CASSEGGGTDQPQHF. The CDR3, as DNA: TGTGCCAGCAGTGAAGGGGGGGGAACGGATCAGCCCCAGCATTTT.

This chain links TRBV12-5 with TRBJ2-1, with D tentatively TRBD2 (6 bases). The V and J ends lost 5 bases and 5 bases respectively, with 28 bases between them. The CDR3 length is 19 residues. CDR1 is LGHNT and CDR2 is FRNRAP in the germline V gene. In DNA form, the CDR3 reads TGTGCTAGTGGTCCGTTCCGGACTACCCTGAATCCCGGGGACAATGAGCAGTTCTTC. This translates into CASGPFRTTLNPGDNEQFF.